The rows below give T cell receptor beta chains drawn from one sample of a study of cytomegalovirus exposure and HLA in healthy donors. Profiling relied on immunoSEQ multiplex PCR, and the TCRdb table lists in-frame clones only, not all of them. The data hold about 82,000 clones, with 74% observed a single time. The sequenced sample was PBMCs. The receptors come from a man aged 25 to 40 in good health and CMV-seropositive. The conserved cysteine and the conserved F or W are not part of the CDR3 here. Some rows mark clone size as missing; the rest say once, few, many or name a class of expanded clone.

TRBJ1-2,TRBV27,-,10,ASRKPNYGYT
TRBJ1-5,TRBV29-1,-,11,SVAHRGNQPQH
TRBJ2-7,TRBV2,-,12,ASSSGLAGIEQY
TRBJ2-1,TRBV10-1,-,14,ASSESRLAGGSEQF
TRBJ1-4,TRBV28,-,14,ASSLLERGKGEKLF
TRBJ2-5,TRBV2,-,12,ASSETGYQETQY
TRBJ2-6,TRBV13,-,14,ASSLIAISGANVLT
TRBJ2-3,TRBV7-9,-,13,ASRLEAGLQDTQY
TRBJ2-1,TRBV7-9,-,11,ASSFLGGNEQF
TRBJ2-7,TRBV10-3,few,12,AISDLAGVSEQY
TRBJ2-5,TRBV6-6,-,11,ASSSTGQETQY
TRBJ2-1,TRBV18,-,11,ASSPGRGDEQF
TRBJ2-1,TRBV5-4,-,17,ASSSPTRGRTFEGDEQF
TRBJ1-6,TRBV27,-,14,ASSSSTGRLNSPLH
TRBJ1-1,TRBV28,-,11,ASRTQGNTEAF
TRBJ1-2,TRBV29-1,once,13,SVEERDRDVYGYT
TRBJ2-7,TRBV5-6,-,10,ASSFYGQGKL
TRBJ2-1,TRBV5-1,few,15,ASSLEEGLAVNNEQF
TRBJ2-2,TRBV5-1,few,13,ASSRNRANTGELF
TRBJ2-7,TRBV29-1,few,11,SANVAGAGEQY
TRBJ2-7,TRBV9,-,11,ASSGTSDYEQY
TRBJ1-1,TRBV29-1,-,12,SVETPYQNREAF
TRBJ1-5,TRBV30,-,11,AWSVGARQPQH
TRBJ2-7,TRBV6-1,-,11,ASSQFRGYEQY
TRBJ2-1,TRBV4-2,-,15,ASSQTSGRAHYNEQF
TRBJ1-2,TRBV18,-,11,ASSRGQAEGYT
TRBJ2-3,TRBV30,once,13,AWSAGGPITDTQY
TRBJ2-2,TRBV7-9,-,12,ASRVGALDGELF
TRBJ1-1,TRBV13,-,13,ASSLDHRLNTEAF
TRBJ2-2,TRBV5-1,few,13,ASSLGGQGAGELF
TRBJ2-2,TRBV5-1,-,14,ASSLAQGANTGELF
-,TRBV5-6,-,13,ASTPWADYAYEQY
TRBJ1-1,TRBV2,-,12,ASSEEEGWSEAF
TRBJ2-5,TRBV7-6,-,12,ASSLENRQETQY
TRBJ1-5,TRBV5-6,-,12,ASTLTGTNQPQH
TRBJ2-6,TRBV25-1,-,13,ASSENRGLLNVLT
TRBJ2-2,TRBV2,-,13,ATRPDLTNTGELF
TRBJ2-7,TRBV7-2,-,13,ASSLPGTTIHEQY